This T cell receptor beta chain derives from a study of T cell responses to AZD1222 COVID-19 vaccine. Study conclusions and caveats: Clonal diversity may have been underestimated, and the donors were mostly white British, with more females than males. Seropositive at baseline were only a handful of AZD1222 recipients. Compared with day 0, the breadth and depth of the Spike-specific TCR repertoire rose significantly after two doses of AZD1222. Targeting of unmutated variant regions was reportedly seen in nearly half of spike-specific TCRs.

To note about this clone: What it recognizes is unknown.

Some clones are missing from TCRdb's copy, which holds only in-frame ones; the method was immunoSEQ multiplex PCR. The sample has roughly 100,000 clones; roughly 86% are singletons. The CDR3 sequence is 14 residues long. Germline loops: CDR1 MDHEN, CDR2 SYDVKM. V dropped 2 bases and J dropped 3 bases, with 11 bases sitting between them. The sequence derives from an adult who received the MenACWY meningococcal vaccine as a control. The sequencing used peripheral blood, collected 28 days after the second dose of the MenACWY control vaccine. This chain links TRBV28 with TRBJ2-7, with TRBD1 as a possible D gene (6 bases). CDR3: CASSLPQGYYEQYF. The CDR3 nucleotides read TGTGCCAGCAGTTTACCGCAGGGGTACTACGAGCAGTACTTC.